This TCR beta chain was captured in a study of blood T cell repertoires in COVID-19. Profiled with immunoSEQ multiplex PCR; TCRdb holds only in-frame clones, not every one. In the table there are 95,000 to 110,000 clones, 89% of which are singletons. The TCR was taken from a woman older than 75 in a cohort sampled during active COVID-19. Source material: peripheral blood.

CDR3 DNA sequence: TGTGCCAGCAGTTACGCGGGTGAGCAGTTCTTC. Protein product: CASSYAGEQFF. The chain joins TRBV6-5 to TRBJ2-1; D might be TRBD2 (5 bases). The CDR3 totals 11 residues. V shed 2 bases and J shed 9 bases, with 5 bases lying between them. CDR1 and CDR2 from the germline V gene are MNHEY and SVGAGI.